The 19 T cell receptor beta chains in this list originate from one sample, sequenced in a study of cytomegalovirus exposure and HLA in healthy donors. Profiled with immunoSEQ multiplex PCR; TCRdb holds only in-frame clones, not every one. The table has roughly 330,000 clones, 75% to 90% seen once. Sequences were obtained from PBMCs. The origin of the receptors is a woman in her 30s in good health and CMV-seropositive.

V usage is TRBV6-1 and J usage is TRBJ2-4; D not certain. The V end was cut by 4 bases, the J end by 0 bases, with 10 bases between. Germline CDR1 is MNHNS and CDR2 is SASEGT. The CDR3 is made up of 15 amino acids. CDR3 region: CASSALTVAKNIQYF. In DNA form, the CDR3 reads TGTGCCAGCAGTGCACTCACTGTAGCCAAAAACATTCAGTACTTC.

This rearrangement joins TRBV13 to TRBJ1-1; 9 positions agree with TRBD1. This CDR3 contains 14 residues. Germline values: CDR1 PRHDT, CDR2 FYEKMQ (reference sequence). V lost 5 bases to trimming and J lost 3 bases; unmatched junction nucleotides: 4. CDR3 loop: CASSLDRGDTEAFF. The CDR3 DNA reads as TGTGCCAGCAGCCTGGACAGGGGAGACACTGAAGCTTTCTTT.

The J gene is TRBJ2-7, the V gene TRBV20-1, with TRBD2 as a possible D gene (5 bases). This CDR3 comprises 10 residues. V was clipped by 4 bases and J by 5 bases, with 6 bases between them. Per germline, CDR1 DFQATT and CDR2 SNEGSKA (reference sequence). In DNA, the CDR3 is TGCAGTGCTAAGGAGGACGAGCAGTACTTC. It encodes CSAKEDEQYF.

This clone has just one count. The chain carries TRBV4-3 and TRBJ2-7, with D possibly being TRBD2 (6 bases). Trimming took 3 bases from V and 4 from J, leaving 13 bases between them. This CDR3 has 14 amino acids. Germline V CDR1 and CDR2: LGHNA, YSLEER. The CDR3 sequence: CASSHSTRGYEQYF. The CDR3 coding sequence is TGCGCCAGCAGCCACTCGACTAGAGGGTACGAGCAGTACTTC.

The gene calls are TRBV11-1 and TRBJ1-1, with 7 bases that match TRBD1. CDR3 length equals 15 residues. The junction had 12 bases not matched to a gene; V was cut back by 6 bases and J by 5 bases. Germline V gene data show CDR1 as SGHAT and CDR2 as FQDESV (reference sequence). The CDR3 sequence: CASRRRGQGVTEAFF. Here the CDR3 DNA reads TGTGCCAGCAGACGGAGGGGGCAAGGTGTGACTGAAGCTTTCTTT.

This chain connects TRBV11-2 to TRBJ2-3; D tentatively fits TRBD1 or TRBD2 (5 bases each). Trimming left V 1 base short and J 2 bases short, with 19 bases between. Germline V gives CDR1 SGHAT, CDR2 FQNNGV. The CDR3 length is 18 residues. CDR3 DNA sequence: TGTGCCAGCAGCTTAGGGGGGAGCTGGGATCCGGACACAGATACGCAGTATTTT. Protein: CASSLGGSWDPDTDTQYF.

On this clone itself: Other DNA sequences in the sample encode the same CDR3. This sequence joins TRBV9 and TRBJ2-7, with D tentatively TRBD1 or TRBD2 (5 bases each). Germline V gene data show CDR1 as SGDLS and CDR2 as YYNGEE. The CDR3 consists of 14 residues. V dropped 3 bases and J dropped 0 bases, with 10 bases sitting between them. The CDR3 sequence is CASSGSGSSYEQYF. CDR3 nucleotides: TGTGCCAGCAGCGGATCAGGGAGCTCCTACGAGCAGTACTTC.

The chain recombines TRBV15 with TRBJ1-5; tentative D call: TRBD1 (6 bases). The CDR3 has 16 amino acids. V lost 3 bases to trimming and J lost 7 bases, with 19 bases between them. Germline values: CDR1 LNHNV, CDR2 YYDKDF (reference sequence). Here the CDR3 DNA reads TGTGCCACCAGCAGTCTGAAGGGGACATTAGGCCAGCCCCAGCATTTT. Protein product: CATSSLKGTLGQPQHF.

A single count supports this clone. The chain carries TRBV4-2 and TRBJ2-7; 7 bases are shared with TRBD1. CDR1 is LGHNA and CDR2 is YNFKEQ in the germline V gene. J lost 1 base, V lost 0 bases, and 6 bases had no gene match. The CDR3 is 16 amino acids. The CDR3 spells CASSQDQTGISYEQYF. The CDR3 nucleotides are TGTGCCAGCAGCCAAGACCAGACAGGGATATCCTACGAGCAGTACTTC.

This clone was seen more than once but under ten times. The chain has TRBV28 and TRBJ1-2, with D tentatively TRBD1 (5 bases). V shed 6 bases and J shed 6 bases, with 14 bases lying between them. Germline CDR1 is MDHEN and CDR2 is SYDVKM. The CDR3 length is 13 residues. The CDR3 bases are TGTGCCAGCAGCCAAAGGCCGACAGATGGCTACACCTTC. The encoded protein is CASSQRPTDGYTF.

The chain carries TRBV11-2 and TRBJ1-1, with 7 bases aligning to TRBD1. This CDR3 is 14 amino acids long. Germline V gene sequence: CDR1 SGHAT, CDR2 FQNNGV. V shed 4 bases and J 3 bases; nucleotides not matched to a gene: 5. In DNA, the CDR3 is TGTGCCAGCAGCTCTAGGGGGCAGGACACTGAAGCTTTCTTT. Encoded protein: CASSSRGQDTEAFF.

The chain uses TRBV25-1 and TRBJ2-1; D perhaps matches TRBD2 (6 bases). CDR1 MGHDK and CDR2 SYGVNS come from the germline V gene. The V gene lost 4 bases and the J gene lost 6 bases, with 10 bases spanning the gap. This CDR3 region has 13 residues. CDR3 in amino acids: CASSGPGGNEQFF. The CDR3 DNA is TGTGCCAGCAGTGGCCCCGGGGGCAATGAGCAGTTCTTC.

This clone was seen only a few times. The chain employs TRBV11-2 and TRBJ1-1; D is unresolved. The CDR3 covers 13 residues. Germline loops: CDR1 SGHAT, CDR2 FQNNGV. Deletions cut 5 bases from V and 7 bases from J, with 14 bases between. This chain's CDR3 is CASSVDSRSEAFF. The DNA for the CDR3 is TGTGCCAGCAGCGTTGATAGTCGTAGTGAAGCTTTCTTT.

The V gene is TRBV4-3, the J gene TRBJ2-7; no firm D call. The V end was cut by 1 base, the J end by 0 bases, with 19 bases between. The CDR3 runs to 18 residues. Germline assignment: CDR1 LGHNA and CDR2 YSLEER. DNA of the CDR3: TGCGCCAGCAGCCAAGTGGCAAGCGCTCAGGTGGGCTCCTACGAGCAGTACTTC. Protein sequence: CASSQVASAQVGSYEQYF.

The chain employs TRBV14 and TRBJ2-7; no clear D. This CDR3 has 13 amino acids. Germline values: CDR1 SGHDN, CDR2 FVKESK. Trimming removed 3 bases from V and 2 bases from J, with 8 bases in between. The CDR3 loop is CASSHEVTYEQYF. For the CDR3, the DNA is TGTGCCAGCAGCCATGAGGTCACCTACGAGCAGTACTTC.

This chain links TRBV9 with TRBJ2-5; D is uncertain. Germline lookup yields CDR1 SGDLS and CDR2 YYNGEE. The V and J ends lost 0 bases and 2 bases respectively, with 5 bases between them. The CDR3 consists of 13 residues. CDR3 protein: CASSVVEQETQYF. The CDR3 DNA reads TGTGCCAGCAGCGTAGTGGAACAAGAGACCCAGTACTTC.

This chain's CDR3 is CASSGAATNEKLFF. The CDR3 nucleotides are TGTGCCAGCAGCGGGGCTGCAACTAATGAAAAACTGTTTTTT. The genes are TRBV5-4 and TRBJ1-4, with D perhaps matching TRBD1 (5 bases). The CDR3 spans 14 residues. With 4 bases removed from V and 0 bases from J, the gap between germline ends came to 7 bases. Germline loops: CDR1 SGHNT, CDR2 YYREEE (reference sequence).

This chain joins TRBV27 and TRBJ2-3; weak D call: TRBD2 (6 bases). The germline CDR1 and CDR2 sequences are MNHEY and SMNVEV (reference sequence). Trimming left V 7 bases short and J 1 base short, with 15 bases between. The length of the CDR3 is 15 residues. The CDR3 nucleotides are TGTGCCAGCATATCCCTAGCGACTGGCACAGATACGCAGTATTTT. Protein sequence: CASISLATGTDTQYF.

J is TRBJ1-4 and V is TRBV5-6; 12 bases agree with TRBD1. The V and J ends lost 3 bases and 7 bases, in that order; junction bases with no gene match: 10. The CDR3 is 17 residues long. The germline CDR1 and CDR2 sequences are SGHDT and YYEEEE. The CDR3 region has the DNA TGTGCCAGCAGCTGGGGACAGGGGGCGATAGCCGTTGAAAAACTGTTTTTT. Its translation is CASSWGQGAIAVEKLFF.